This record looks at one TCR beta chain sequence and its context. The data are from a study of CD8 T cells in Susac syndrome. Random hexamers were used to reverse transcribe roughly 0.5 to 1 ug of RNA. MiXCR was run by TCRdb on the immunoSEQ multiplex PCR reads, yielding one entry per CDR3 protein. Of approximately 160,000 distinct CDR3 sequences in the sample, roughly 95% are singletons; the top ten hold about 0.09%. The CDR3 runs 12 residues. Germline V gene sequence: CDR1 DFQATT, CDR2 SNEGSKA (reference sequence). Trimming left V 3 bases short and J 2 bases short, with 7 bases between. Sequenced input: CD4+ T cells from PBMCs. V and J are TRBV20-1 and TRBJ1-2; maybe TRBD1 (5 bases). The receptor comes from a human donor with multiple sclerosis. Written as DNA, the CDR3 is TGCAGTGCTAGGACAGAAAACTATGGCTACACCTTC. It codes for CSARTENYGYTF.